The 32 T cell receptor beta chains presented below share a single source sample, sequenced in a study of T cells in women clearing cervical HPV infection (dated by TCRdb to between 2018 and 2020). Libraries came from the immunoSEQ multiplex PCR assay. The table comes from immuneACCESS by way of TCRdb, which keeps in-frame sequences with V and J called. Part of the clones is missing from these tables; in studies checked, under half for an unresolved V gene and the rest for unknown reasons. For this sample, the table gives tens of thousands of clones. Clones ranked in the top ten supply 5% of the sample. The specimen sequenced was blood buffy coat. The receptors were sampled from a woman between 18 and 75 years old with a cervical HPV16 infection that either progressed to CIN3+ or cleared (not recorded which).

With respect to this clone: One junction end disagrees with the germline gene, perhaps due to a read error. Coverage ceases 3 residues before the CDR3 finishes, and the germline J gene fills in the end. The rearrangement links TRBV4-2 to TRBJ2-7; 8 nucleotides agree with TRBD2. CDR1 and CDR2 from the germline V gene are LGHNA and YNFKEQ. The CDR3 totals 15 residues. CDR3 DNA (partial): TGCGCCAGCAGCACCTATAGCGGGGCCTCCTACGAG. Its translation: CASSTYSGASYE. The full CDR3 reads CASSTYSGASYEQYF.

With respect to this clone: The read comes to an end 3 residues before the CDR3 does, leaving the germline J gene to fill in the end. This chain connects TRBV20-1 to TRBJ1-2; 8 nucleotides align to TRBD1. Unmatched junction bases numbered 6, after V lost 3 bases and J lost 6 bases. The CDR3 runs 13 residues. The V gene's germline CDR1 is DFQATT and CDR2 SNEGSKA (reference sequence). CDR3 in amino acids: CSASDGQGDGYTF. The part of the CDR3 DNA that was read is TGCAGTGCTAGCGACGGACAGGGTGATGGC.

Of note for this clone: Sequencing ends 3 residues short of the CDR3 end; the germline J gene provides the rest. This chain joins TRBV20-1 and TRBJ2-2; D is perhaps TRBD2 (5 bases). Germline V gene data show CDR1 as DFQATT and CDR2 as SNEGSKA (reference sequence). CDR3 length: 15 amino acids. This chain's CDR3 is CSARVYGEPNSPLFF. The part of the CDR3 DNA that was read is TGCAGTGCTAGAGTCTACGGGGAACCGAATTCACCG.

In regard to this clone: Relative to the germline gene, one junction end is altered; a read error may explain this. The read finishes 3 residues shy of the CDR3 end, and the germline J gene is used to complete it. V is TRBV7-7 and J is TRBJ1-2, with a possible D match to TRBD1 (5 bases). The CDR3 spans 14 residues. Per germline, CDR1 SSHAT and CDR2 FNYEAQ (reference sequence). CDR3 DNA (partial): TGTGCTAGCAGCACCGGGACTAGCGTCGGTGAC. It codes for CASSTGTSVGD. The complete CDR3 protein is CASSTGTSVGDYTF. The complete variable domain, with remaining parts taken from reference TRBV7-7 and TRBJ1-2, reads GAGVSQSPRYKVTKRGQDVTLRCDPISSHATLYWYQQALGQGPEFLTYFNYEAQPDKSGLPSDRFSAERPEGSISTLTIQRTEQRDSAMYRCASSTGTSVGDYTFGSGTRLTVV.

Regarding this clone: The CDR3 extends 3 residues past the end of the read, so its final part is completed from the germline J gene. The chain links TRBV15 to TRBJ1-4; 11 bases agree with TRBD1. This CDR3 is 18 amino acids long. The V gene end was trimmed by 3 bases and the J gene end by 4 bases; junction bases not matched to a gene: 10. The V gene's germline CDR1 is LNHNV and CDR2 YYDKDF (reference sequence). The covered CDR3 bases are TGTGCCACCAGCAGGGTGGACAGGGGGCTTATTGGTAATGAAAAA. This gives the protein CATSRVDRGLIGNEK. The whole CDR3 region reads CATSRVDRGLIGNEKLFF. The complete variable domain, with remaining parts taken from reference TRBV15 and TRBJ1-4, reads DAMVIQNPRYQVTQFGKPVTLSCSQTLNHNVMYWYQQKSSQAPKLLFHYYDKDFNNEADTPDNFQSRRPNTSFCFLDIRSPGLGDTAMYLCATSRVDRGLIGNEKLFFGSGTQLSVL.

Remarks on this clone: The CDR3 extends 3 residues past the end of the read, so its final part is completed from the germline J gene. The gene calls are TRBV15 and TRBJ2-4, with a possible D match to TRBD1 (6 bases). The ends were cut back, 3 bases at V and 8 bases at J, with 8 bases in the middle. Germline CDR1 reads LNHNV; CDR2 reads YYDKDF (reference sequence). The CDR3 is 12 residues long. Here the CDR3 reads CATSSGTYIQYF. CDR3 bases read: TGTGCCACCAGCAGTGGGACATACATT.

As concerns this clone: The CDR3 is cut off 3 residues early in the read; its end comes from the germline J gene. The chain carries TRBV20-1 and TRBJ2-5, with D maybe TRBD2 (6 bases). V gave up 4 bases and J gave up 3 bases, with 12 bases separating them. In germline, CDR1 is DFQATT, CDR2 SNEGSKA (reference sequence). CDR3 length: 13 amino acids. The CDR3 here is CSAKSWGEETQYF. The DNA read from the CDR3 is TGCAGTGCTAAGAGCTGGGGGGAAGAGACC.

On this clone: The CDR3 end falls 3 residues outside the read, so it is completed with the germline J gene. This chain joins TRBV20-1 and TRBJ2-3; D gene ambiguous. CDR1 DFQATT and CDR2 SNEGSKA come from the germline V gene (reference sequence). The CDR3 covers 13 residues. The ends were cut back, 2 bases at V and 0 bases at J, with 6 bases in the middle. The DNA read from the CDR3 is TGCAGTGCTAGAACCGGGAGCACAGATACG. This gives the protein CSARTGSTDT. The CDR3, in full, reads CSARTGSTDTQYF.

To note about this clone: The read terminates 3 residues before the CDR3 end, so the remaining end is supplied by the germline J gene. The V and J genes are TRBV20-1 and TRBJ1-5; no firm D call. V was trimmed by 5 bases and J by 0 bases, leaving 11 bases between them. There are 14 residues in the CDR3. Germline V gene sequence: CDR1 DFQATT, CDR2 SNEGSKA (reference sequence). The CDR3 sequence: CSAGDIHSNQPQHF. CDR3 bases read: TGCAGTGCTGGCGACATTCATAGCAATCAGCCC.

As for this clone: The read finishes 3 residues shy of the CDR3 end, and the germline J gene is used to complete it. The chain combines TRBV29-1 with TRBJ2-2; no clear D gene. The CDR3 covers 12 residues. The germline V gene encodes CDR1 SQVTM and CDR2 ANQGSEA. V was cut by 4 bases and J by 4 bases, with 7 bases left in between. The CDR3 loop is CSVGHFTGELFF. The DNA read from the CDR3 is TGCAGCGTTGGACATTTCACCGGGGAG.

To note about this clone: The read terminates 3 residues before the CDR3 end, so the remaining end is supplied by the germline J gene. The V call is TRBV5-1, the J call TRBJ1-2, with TRBD1 as a possible D gene (5 bases). V was cut by 0 bases and J by 2 bases, with 8 bases left in between. Germline V CDR1 and CDR2: SGHRS, YFSETQ. The CDR3 has 14 residues. This chain's CDR3 is CASSLVEGNYGYTF. The sequenced CDR3 bases are TGCGCCAGCAGCTTGGTGGAGGGGAACTATGGC.

In the case of this clone: The read is 3 residues too short to cover the CDR3 end, so that end is filled in from the germline J gene. V and J are TRBV19 and TRBJ1-5; TRBD1 matches 7 bases. In germline, CDR1 is LNHDA, CDR2 SQIVND (reference sequence). CDR3 length: 15 residues. Trimming at V came to 5 bases and at J to 1 base, leaving 5 bases not matched to a gene. CDR3 DNA (partial): TGTGCCAGTAGTGCGCAGGGGGAAAGCAATCAGCCC. The encoded protein is CASSAQGESNQP. The whole CDR3 sequence reads CASSAQGESNQPQHF. The whole variable domain, remainder taken from reference TRBV19 and TRBJ1-5, is DGGITQSPKYLFRKEGQNVTLSCEQNLNHDAMYWYRQDPGQGLRLIYYSQIVNDFQKGDIAEGYSVSREKKESFPLTVTSAQKNPTAFYLCASSAQGESNQPQHFGDGTRLSIL.

Comment on this clone: The CDR3 end lies 3 residues beyond the end of the read and is filled in from the germline J gene. This chain links TRBV19 with TRBJ2-3; possibly TRBD1 for D (7 bases). Per the germline V gene, CDR1 is LNHDA and CDR2 is SQIVND (reference sequence). The CDR3 length is 15 residues. Incomplete CDR3 DNA: TGTGCCAGTAGTACCCAGGGGGGCGCTTGGCAGCCG. Encoded protein: CASSTQGGAWQP. The entire CDR3 protein is CASSTQGGAWQPQYF. Based on the CDR3 plus reference TRBV19 and TRBJ2-3, the full variable domain is DGGITQSPKYLFRKEGQNVTLSCEQNLNHDAMYWYRQDPGQGLRLIYYSQIVNDFQKGDIAEGYSVSREKKESFPLTVTSAQKNPTAFYLCASSTQGGAWQPQYFGPGTRLTVL.

Note on this clone: The CDR3 goes on 3 residues after the read ends, and that part is filled in from the germline J gene. The V call is TRBV18, the J call TRBJ1-6, with 7 bases identical to TRBD1. J lost 6 bases, V lost 4 bases, and 6 bases had no gene match. Germline CDR1 reads KGHSH; CDR2 reads LQKENI. The CDR3 is 15 residues long. CDR3: CASSQSGTANSPLHF. The DNA read from the CDR3 is TGTGCCAGCTCACAATCGGGGACAGCTAATTCACCC.

Worth noting for this clone: The CDR3 extends 3 residues past the end of the read, so its final part is completed from the germline J gene. The rearrangement links TRBV29-1 to TRBJ2-3, with TRBD2 identical over 12 bases. The germline CDR1 and CDR2 sequences are SQVTM and ANQGSEA. The CDR3 loop spans 16 amino acids. Trimming at V came to 3 bases and at J to 5 bases, leaving 9 bases not matched to a gene. CDR3 region: CSVEGLAGGPRDTQYF. The sequenced CDR3 bases are TGCAGCGTTGAGGGGCTAGCGGGGGGGCCGCGAGATACG.

In the case of this clone: The read finishes 3 residues shy of the CDR3 end, and the germline J gene is used to complete it. This rearrangement joins TRBV11-2 to TRBJ2-7; D gene ambiguous. Germline V gene data show CDR1 as SGHAT and CDR2 as FQNNGV. The V end lost 4 bases, the J end lost 1 base, and 8 bases lay between the germline ends. The CDR3 sequence is 13 residues long. The CDR3 DNA, read in part, is TGTGCCAGCAGCTCTAGAGTTTCCTACGAG. The encoded protein is CASSSRVSYE. The complete CDR3 sequence is CASSSRVSYEQYF.

For this clone: The observed sequence ends 3 residues before the CDR3 terminus, with the missing tail filled in from the germline J gene. This chain links TRBV2 with TRBJ1-2, with D tentatively TRBD1 (6 bases). The germline V gene encodes CDR1 SNHLY and CDR2 FYNNEI. V lost 7 bases to trimming and J lost 7 bases, with 19 bases between them. There are 14 residues in the CDR3. The CDR3 spells CASTEDSDSFGYTF. The sequenced CDR3 bases are TGTGCCAGCACTGAGGACAGTGATTCGTTTGGC.

Points on this clone: The sequence runs out 3 residues before the end of the CDR3; the remainder is reconstructed from the germline J gene. This chain uses TRBV6-2 or TRBV6-3 with TRBJ1-4; no clear D. Germline assignment: CDR1 MNHEY and CDR2 SVGEGT. The CDR3 has 12 residues. V was trimmed by 8 bases and J by 4 bases, leaving 8 bases between them. The CDR3 here is CASQAYNEKLFF. The DNA read from the CDR3 is TGTGCCAGCCAGGCGTATAATGAAAAA.

In the case of this clone: The read halts 3 residues ahead of the CDR3 end, with the missing end drawn from the germline J gene. V usage is TRBV2 and J usage is TRBJ2-4; perhaps TRBD2 as D (5 bases). The CDR3 length is 14 residues. The V gene's germline CDR1 is SNHLY and CDR2 FYNNEI. The sequenced part of the CDR3 DNA is TGTGCCAGCAAGGAAGCTCCAAGAGCGGATGGT. It encodes CASKEAPRADG. The complete CDR3 reads CASKEAPRADGQYF.

In regard to this clone: The CDR3 goes on 3 residues after the read ends, and that part is filled in from the germline J gene. V gene TRBV20-1 combines with J gene TRBJ2-3; 8 nucleotides line up with TRBD2. Germline values: CDR1 DFQATT, CDR2 SNEGSKA (reference sequence). The CDR3 length is 15 residues. The ends lost 6 bases at V and 2 bases at J; junction bases unmatched: 10. CDR3 bases read: TGCAGTGCCCATCACATAGCGGGGTTCACAGATACG. It yields the protein CSAHHIAGFTDT. The full CDR3 reads CSAHHIAGFTDTQYF.

A word on this clone: The CDR3 extends 3 residues past the end of the read, so its final part is completed from the germline J gene. The V and J genes are TRBV20-1 and TRBJ2-5; 15 nucleotides align to TRBD2. Germline-derived CDR1 and CDR2 are DFQATT and SNEGSKA (reference sequence). Trimming took 5 bases from V and 3 from J; bases not matched to a gene: 7. The CDR3 length is 16 residues. The DNA read from the CDR3 is TGCAGTGCTCTGCGGACTAGCGGGGGGGCCGAAGAGACC. Protein sequence: CSALRTSGGAEET. The CDR3, in full, reads CSALRTSGGAEETQYF.

With respect to this clone: From the germline J gene comes the end of the CDR3, since the read stops 3 residues before it. The chain has TRBV7-2 and TRBJ2-1, with a weak D call TRBD1 (5 bases). Trimming removed 2 bases from V and 9 bases from J, with 11 bases in between. Germline V gives CDR1 SGHTA, CDR2 FQGNSA. CDR3 length: 13 residues. The covered CDR3 bases are TGTGCCAGCAGCTTACAGGGTTTGGGTGAG. Its protein is CASSLQGLGE. The whole CDR3 sequence reads CASSLQGLGEQFF.

The CDR3 DNA, read in part, is TGTGCCTGGAGTGTACGGGACTCCGAG. It yields the protein CAWSVRDSE. In full, the CDR3 reads CAWSVRDSEQYF. The chain carries TRBV30 and TRBJ2-7; the D gene is possibly TRBD2 (6 bases). Coverage ceases 3 residues before the CDR3 finishes, and the germline J gene fills in the end. The ends were cut back, 0 bases at V and 6 bases at J, with 9 bases in the middle. Germline V gene data show CDR1 as GTSNPN and CDR2 as SVGIG (reference sequence). CDR3 length equals 12 residues.

To note about this clone: Read sequence stops 3 residues before the CDR3 end, and the germline J gene provides the missing end. The gene calls are TRBV6-4 and TRBJ2-3; TRBD1 matches 7 bases. The germline V gene encodes CDR1 MRHNA and CDR2 SNTAGT. This CDR3 comprises 14 residues. The junction had 4 bases not matched to a gene; V was cut back by 6 bases and J by 1 base. The CDR3 region is CASSETGGTDTQYF. The sequenced CDR3 bases are TGTGCCAGCAGCGAAACAGGGGGCACAGATACG.

Comments on this clone: The read halts 3 residues ahead of the CDR3 end, with the missing end drawn from the germline J gene. Other DNA sequences in the sample encode the same CDR3. The rearrangement joins TRBV2 to TRBJ1-2, with D maybe TRBD1 (6 bases). The germline V gene has CDR1 SNHLY and CDR2 FYNNEI. CDR3 length: 13 residues. V was pared by 5 bases and J by 2 bases, with 9 bases between. The chain's CDR3 is CASSPDRNYGYTF. CDR3 DNA (partial): TGTGCCAGCAGTCCCGACAGGAACTATGGC.

CDR3 bases read: TGTGCCAGCAGTGAATCGGTCACGAACACCGGGGAG. It yields the protein CASSESVTNTGE. The whole CDR3 sequence reads CASSESVTNTGELFF. The V call is TRBV6-1, the J call TRBJ2-2; D gene ambiguous. Read sequence stops 3 residues before the CDR3 end, and the germline J gene provides the missing end. The CDR3 consists of 15 residues. Trimming shortened V by 2 bases and J by 0 bases, and 7 bases separated the two germline ends. The germline V gene encodes CDR1 MNHNS and CDR2 SASEGT.

Comment on this clone: The CDR3 end is not reached by the read, which stops 3 residues before it; the germline J gene fills it in. J is TRBJ1-3 and V is TRBV6-2 or TRBV6-3; a possible D gene is TRBD1 (5 bases). CDR3 length equals 14 residues. V lost 2 bases, J lost 4 bases, and 9 bases lay in between. The V gene's germline CDR1 is MNHEY and CDR2 SVGEGT. The DNA read from the CDR3 is TGTGCCAGCAGTTACCCCTGGACAGGAAACACC. Translation: CASSYPWTGNT. The complete CDR3 protein is CASSYPWTGNTIYF.

About this clone itself: The read terminates 3 residues before the CDR3 end, so the remaining end is supplied by the germline J gene. The rearrangement uses TRBV12-3 or TRBV12-4 and TRBJ1-5, with 8 nucleotides matching TRBD1. The CDR3 contains 16 residues. Trimming removed 6 bases from V and 7 bases from J; junction bases left unmatched: 14. The DNA read from the CDR3 is TGTGCCAGCAGCGTAGGGGCAGGGGGCGCAGGGCAGCCC. Its protein is CASSVGAGGAGQP. The complete CDR3 sequence is CASSVGAGGAGQPQHF.

As to this clone: The read terminates 3 residues before the CDR3 end, so the remaining end is supplied by the germline J gene. This chain joins TRBV19 and TRBJ1-6; D is possibly TRBD1 (5 bases). The CDR3 has 14 amino acids. Deletions cut 6 bases from V and 5 bases from J, with 11 bases between. Germline lookup yields CDR1 LNHDA and CDR2 SQIVND (reference sequence). The part of the CDR3 DNA that was read is TGTGCCAGTAGCGTCGGGGGTAATAATTCACCC. It codes for CASSVGGNNSP. The entire CDR3 protein reads CASSVGGNNSPLHF.

Turning to this clone: The observed sequence ends 3 residues before the CDR3 terminus, with the missing tail filled in from the germline J gene. This rearrangement joins TRBV19 to TRBJ1-2, with TRBD1 identical over 7 bases. The CDR3 runs 16 residues. Germline assignment: CDR1 LNHDA and CDR2 SQIVND (reference sequence). CDR3 DNA, as far as it was read: TGTGCCAGTAGTATTTCGACAGGGTATCCCACAGATACC. Encoded protein: CASSISTGYPTDT. The complete CDR3 protein is CASSISTGYPTDTYTF. The entire variable domain, with the rest obtained from reference TRBV19 and TRBJ1-2, is as follows: DGGITQSPKYLFRKEGQNVTLSCEQNLNHDAMYWYRQDPGQGLRLIYYSQIVNDFQKGDIAEGYSVSREKKESFPLTVTSAQKNPTAFYLCASSISTGYPTDTYTFGSGTRLTVV.

With respect to this clone: Read coverage stops 3 residues before the CDR3 terminus; the germline J gene supplies the remainder. The chain is built from TRBV10-3 and TRBJ1-2; 7 nucleotides agree with TRBD1. CDR1 is ENHRY, CDR2 SYGVKD, per germline. This CDR3 has 14 amino acids. V trimming: 3 bases; J trimming: 6 bases; junction bases outside the gene matches: 7. CDR3 in amino acids: CAISEKSRGDGYTF. The CDR3 bases that were read are TGTGCCATCAGTGAAAAAAGCAGGGGGGATGGC.

As concerns this clone: The read ends 3 residues shy of where the CDR3 ends; the end is completed using the germline J gene. This chain joins TRBV7-3 and TRBJ2-3; 8 bases line up with TRBD2. CDR1 and CDR2 (germline): SGHTA, FQGTGA. The V segment lost 1 base and the J segment 5 bases; nucleotides outside the gene matches: 8. This CDR3 has 16 amino acids. The CDR3 sequence is CASSLSGGGTLDTQYF. The CDR3 bases that were read are TGTGCCAGCAGCTTAAGTGGCGGGGGGACTTTAGATACG.